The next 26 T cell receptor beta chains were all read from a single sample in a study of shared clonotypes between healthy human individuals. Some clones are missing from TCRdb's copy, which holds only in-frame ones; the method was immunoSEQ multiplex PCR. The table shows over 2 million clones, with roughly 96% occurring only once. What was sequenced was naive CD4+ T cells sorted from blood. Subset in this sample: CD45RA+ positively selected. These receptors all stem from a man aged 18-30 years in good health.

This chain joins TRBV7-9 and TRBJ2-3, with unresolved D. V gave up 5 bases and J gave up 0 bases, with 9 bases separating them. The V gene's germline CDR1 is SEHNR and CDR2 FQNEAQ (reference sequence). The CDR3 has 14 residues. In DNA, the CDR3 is TGTGCCAGCAGCCGGACCCCCAGCACAGATACGCAGTATTTT. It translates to CASSRTPSTDTQYF.

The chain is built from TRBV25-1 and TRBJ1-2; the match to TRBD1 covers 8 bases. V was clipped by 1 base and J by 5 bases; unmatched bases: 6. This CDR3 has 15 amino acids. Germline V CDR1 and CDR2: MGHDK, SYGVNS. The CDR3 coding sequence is TGTGCCAGCAGTGAATGGGACAGGCCCGGTTATGGCTACACCTTC. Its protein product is CASSEWDRPGYGYTF.

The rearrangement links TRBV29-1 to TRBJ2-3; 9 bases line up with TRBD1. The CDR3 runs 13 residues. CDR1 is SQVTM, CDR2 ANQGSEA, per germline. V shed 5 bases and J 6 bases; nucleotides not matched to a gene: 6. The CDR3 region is CSVLGQGRDTQYF. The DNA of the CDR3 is TGCAGCGTTTTAGGACAGGGGAGGGATACGCAGTATTTT.

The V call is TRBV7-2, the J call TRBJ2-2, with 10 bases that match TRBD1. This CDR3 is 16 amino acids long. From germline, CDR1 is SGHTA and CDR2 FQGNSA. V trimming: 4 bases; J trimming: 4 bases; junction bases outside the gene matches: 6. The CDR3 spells CASSWRTGGSTGELFF. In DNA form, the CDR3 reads TGTGCCAGCAGCTGGAGGACAGGGGGGAGCACCGGGGAGCTGTTTTTT.

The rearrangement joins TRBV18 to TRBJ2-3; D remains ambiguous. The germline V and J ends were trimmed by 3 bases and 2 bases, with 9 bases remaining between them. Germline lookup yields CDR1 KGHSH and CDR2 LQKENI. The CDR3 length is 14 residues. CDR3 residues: CASSPGSATDTQYF. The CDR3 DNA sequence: TGTGCCAGCTCACCTGGTTCAGCCACAGATACGCAGTATTTT.

The CDR3 nucleotides are TGTGCCTGGAGGGCCGGGAGAAACCAGGGCTATGGCTACACCTTC. This translates into CAWRAGRNQGYGYTF. The chain combines TRBV30 with TRBJ1-2; tentatively, D is TRBD1 (5 bases). Germline V gives CDR1 GTSNPN, CDR2 SVGIG (reference sequence). There are 15 residues in the CDR3. Trimming stripped 3 bases from V and 4 bases from J, with 18 bases between.

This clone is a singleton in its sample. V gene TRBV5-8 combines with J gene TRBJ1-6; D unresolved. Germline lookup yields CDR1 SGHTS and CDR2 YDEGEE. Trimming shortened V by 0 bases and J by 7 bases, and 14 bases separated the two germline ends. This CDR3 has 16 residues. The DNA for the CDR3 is TGTGCCAGCAGCTTGGCTGGGTCCCATATAAATTCACCCCTCCACTTT. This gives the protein CASSLAGSHINSPLHF.

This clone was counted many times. The CDR3 nucleotides are TGTGCCAGCAGCTTAGAATTGTGGGGGTCCTACAATGAGCAGTTCTTC. This translates into CASSLELWGSYNEQFF. The rearrangement uses TRBV7-9 and TRBJ2-1, with D tentatively TRBD1 or TRBD2 (5 bases each). Trimming took off 1 base at V and 1 base at J, with 11 bases between the two ends. The germline gives CDR1 SEHNR, CDR2 FQNEAQ (reference sequence). The CDR3 is 16 residues long.

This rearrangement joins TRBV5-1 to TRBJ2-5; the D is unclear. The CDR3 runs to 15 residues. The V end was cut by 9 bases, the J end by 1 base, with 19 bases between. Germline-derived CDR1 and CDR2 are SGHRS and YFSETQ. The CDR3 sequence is CATLFKRTPQETQYF. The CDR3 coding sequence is TGCGCCACCCTTTTTAAAAGGACGCCCCAAGAGACCCAGTACTTC.

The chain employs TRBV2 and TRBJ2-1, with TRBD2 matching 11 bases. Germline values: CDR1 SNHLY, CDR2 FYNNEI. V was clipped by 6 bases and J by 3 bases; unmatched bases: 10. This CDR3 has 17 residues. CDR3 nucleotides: TGTGCCAGCAGGATGTCTAGCGGGAGGACTTACTACAATGAGCAGTTCTTC. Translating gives CASRMSSGRTYYNEQFF. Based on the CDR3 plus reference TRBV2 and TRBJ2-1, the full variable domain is EPEVTQTPSHQVTQMGQEVILRCVPISNHLYFYWYRQILGQKVEFLVSFYNNEISEKSEIFDDQFSVERPDGSNFTLKIRSTKLEDSAMYFCASRMSSGRTYYNEQFFGPGTRLTVL.

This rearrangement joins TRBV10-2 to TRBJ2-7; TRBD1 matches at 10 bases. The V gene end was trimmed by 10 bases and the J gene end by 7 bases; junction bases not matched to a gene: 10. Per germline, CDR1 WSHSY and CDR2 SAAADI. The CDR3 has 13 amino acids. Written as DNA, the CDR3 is TGCGCCACCCAGGGACAGGGGTCGAGGGAGCAGTACTTC. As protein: CATQGQGSREQYF.

The CDR3 DNA follows: TGTGCCAGCTCACCGCGGGACAGGGAAGGATCACCCCTCCACTTT. Amino acids: CASSPRDREGSPLHF. J is TRBJ1-6 and V is TRBV18, with 9 bases that match TRBD1. The germline V gene has CDR1 KGHSH and CDR2 LQKENI. This CDR3 has 15 residues. V dropped 3 bases and J dropped 10; count of bases not matched to a gene: 7.

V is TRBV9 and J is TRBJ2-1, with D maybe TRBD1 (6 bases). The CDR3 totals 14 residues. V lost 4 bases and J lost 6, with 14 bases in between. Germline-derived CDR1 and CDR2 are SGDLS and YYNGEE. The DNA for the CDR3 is TGTGCCAGCAGCCCTCGGACAGCAGGCAATGAGCAGTTCTTC. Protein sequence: CASSPRTAGNEQFF.

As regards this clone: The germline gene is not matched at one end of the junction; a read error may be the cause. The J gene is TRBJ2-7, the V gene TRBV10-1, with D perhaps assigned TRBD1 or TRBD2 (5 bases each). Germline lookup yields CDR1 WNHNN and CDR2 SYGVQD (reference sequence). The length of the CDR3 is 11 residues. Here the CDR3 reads CASNNPGPRNF. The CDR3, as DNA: TGCGCCAGCAACAATCCGGGACCGCGAAACTTC.

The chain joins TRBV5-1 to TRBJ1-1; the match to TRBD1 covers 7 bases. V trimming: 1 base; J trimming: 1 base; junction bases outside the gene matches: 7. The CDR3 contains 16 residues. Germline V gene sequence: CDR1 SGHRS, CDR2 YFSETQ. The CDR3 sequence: CASSLITTGKNTEAFF. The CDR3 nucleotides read TGCGCCAGCAGCTTGATAACGACAGGGAAGAACACTGAAGCTTTCTTT.

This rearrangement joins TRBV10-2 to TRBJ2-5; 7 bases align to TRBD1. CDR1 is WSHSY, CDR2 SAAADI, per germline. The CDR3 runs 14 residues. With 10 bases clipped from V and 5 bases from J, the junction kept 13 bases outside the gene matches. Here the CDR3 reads CATARQGIMETQYF. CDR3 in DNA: TGCGCCACCGCAAGACAGGGAATAATGGAGACCCAGTACTTC.

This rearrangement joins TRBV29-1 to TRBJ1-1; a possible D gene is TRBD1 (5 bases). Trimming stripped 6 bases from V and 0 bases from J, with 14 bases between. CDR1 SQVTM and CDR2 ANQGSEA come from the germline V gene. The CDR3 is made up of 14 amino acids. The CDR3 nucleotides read TGCAGCGTAGAACTCAGGGCTTTGAACACTGAAGCTTTCTTT. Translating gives CSVELRALNTEAFF.

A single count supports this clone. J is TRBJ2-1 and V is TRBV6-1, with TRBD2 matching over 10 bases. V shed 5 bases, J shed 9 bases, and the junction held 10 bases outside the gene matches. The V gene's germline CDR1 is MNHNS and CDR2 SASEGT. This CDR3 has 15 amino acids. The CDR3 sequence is CASSSGLAGVGEQFF. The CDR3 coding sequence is TGTGCCAGCAGTTCCGGCCTAGCGGGAGTGGGTGAGCAGTTCTTC.

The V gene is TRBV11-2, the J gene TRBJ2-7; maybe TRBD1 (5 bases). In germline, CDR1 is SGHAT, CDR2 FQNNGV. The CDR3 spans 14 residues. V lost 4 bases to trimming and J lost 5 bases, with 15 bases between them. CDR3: CASSYEIGVHEQYF. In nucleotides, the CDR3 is TGTGCCAGCAGCTATGAAATAGGGGTCCACGAGCAGTACTTC. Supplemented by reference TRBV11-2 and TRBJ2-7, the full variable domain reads EAGVAQSPRYKIIEKRQSVAFWCNPISGHATLYWYQQILGQGPKLLIQFQNNGVVDDSQLPKDRFSAERLKGVDSTLKIQPAKLEDSAVYLCASSYEIGVHEQYFGPGTRLTVT.

CDR3 sequence reads: CASRDSATSYEQYF. CDR3 DNA: TGTGCCAGCAGGGACAGCGCGACGTCCTACGAGCAGTACTTC. This chain connects TRBV2 to TRBJ2-7; perhaps TRBD1 as D (6 bases). Germline V CDR1 and CDR2: SNHLY, FYNNEI. The CDR3 covers 14 residues. Trimming pared 6 bases from V and 1 base from J, leaving 13 bases between.

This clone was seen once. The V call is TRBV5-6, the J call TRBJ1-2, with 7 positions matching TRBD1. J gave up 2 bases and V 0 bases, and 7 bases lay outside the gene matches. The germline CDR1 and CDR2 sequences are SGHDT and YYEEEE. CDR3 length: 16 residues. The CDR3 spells CASSLDRGEGNYGYTF. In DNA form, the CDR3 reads TGTGCCAGCAGCTTGGACAGGGGAGAAGGGAACTATGGCTACACCTTC.

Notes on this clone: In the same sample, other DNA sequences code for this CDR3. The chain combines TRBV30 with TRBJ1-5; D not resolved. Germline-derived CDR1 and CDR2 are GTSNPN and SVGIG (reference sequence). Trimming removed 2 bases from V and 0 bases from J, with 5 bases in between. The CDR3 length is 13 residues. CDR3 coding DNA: TGTGCCTGGAGTTATGGTAGCAATCAGCCCCAGCATTTT. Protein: CAWSYGSNQPQHF.

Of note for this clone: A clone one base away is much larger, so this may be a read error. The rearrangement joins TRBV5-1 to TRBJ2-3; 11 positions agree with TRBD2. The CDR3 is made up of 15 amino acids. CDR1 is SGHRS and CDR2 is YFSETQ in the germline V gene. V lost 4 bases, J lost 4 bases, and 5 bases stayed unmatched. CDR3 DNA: TGCGCCAGCAGCCTTAGCGGGGGGGCCTCAGATACGCAGTATTTT. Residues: CASSLSGGASDTQYF.

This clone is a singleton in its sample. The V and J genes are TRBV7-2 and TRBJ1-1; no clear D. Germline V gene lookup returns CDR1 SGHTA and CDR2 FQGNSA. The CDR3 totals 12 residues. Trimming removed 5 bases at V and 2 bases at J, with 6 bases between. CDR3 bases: TGTGCCAGCAGCCACACAAACACTGAAGCTTTCTTT. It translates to CASSHTNTEAFF.

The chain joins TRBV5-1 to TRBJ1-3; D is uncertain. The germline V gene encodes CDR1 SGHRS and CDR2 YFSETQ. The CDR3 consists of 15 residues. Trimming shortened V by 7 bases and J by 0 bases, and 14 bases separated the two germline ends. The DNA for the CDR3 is TGCGCCAGCTCTCAGGCGGCAGCCTCTGGAAACACCATATATTTT. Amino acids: CASSQAAASGNTIYF.

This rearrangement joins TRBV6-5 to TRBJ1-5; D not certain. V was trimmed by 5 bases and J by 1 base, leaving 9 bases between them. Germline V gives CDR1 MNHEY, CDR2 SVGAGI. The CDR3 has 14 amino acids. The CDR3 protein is CASSRRESNQPQHF. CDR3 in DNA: TGTGCCAGCAGTCGGAGGGAAAGCAATCAGCCCCAGCATTTT.